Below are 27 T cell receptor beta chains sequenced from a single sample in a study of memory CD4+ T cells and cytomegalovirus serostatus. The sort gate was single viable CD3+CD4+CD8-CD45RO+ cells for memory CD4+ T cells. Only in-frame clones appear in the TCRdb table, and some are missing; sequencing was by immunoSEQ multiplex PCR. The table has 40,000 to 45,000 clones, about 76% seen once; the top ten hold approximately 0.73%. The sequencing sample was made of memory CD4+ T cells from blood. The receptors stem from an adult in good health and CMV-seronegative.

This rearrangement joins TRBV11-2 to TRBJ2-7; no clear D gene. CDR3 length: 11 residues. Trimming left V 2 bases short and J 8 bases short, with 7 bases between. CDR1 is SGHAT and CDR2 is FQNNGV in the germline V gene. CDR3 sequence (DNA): TGTGCCAGCAGCTTACAGAAACAGCAGTACTTC. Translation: CASSLQKQQYF.

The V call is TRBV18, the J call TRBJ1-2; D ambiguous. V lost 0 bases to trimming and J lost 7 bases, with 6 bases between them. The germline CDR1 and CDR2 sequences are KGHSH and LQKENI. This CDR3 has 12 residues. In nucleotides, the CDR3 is TGTGCCAGCTCACCACCCTGGGGTGGCTACACCTTC. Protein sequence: CASSPPWGGYTF.

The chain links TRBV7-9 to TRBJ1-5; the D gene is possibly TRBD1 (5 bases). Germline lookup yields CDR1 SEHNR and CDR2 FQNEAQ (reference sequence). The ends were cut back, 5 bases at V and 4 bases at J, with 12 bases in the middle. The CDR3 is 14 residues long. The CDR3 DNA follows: TGTGCCAGCAGCCGTGGGACGGATAATCAGCCCCAGCATTTT. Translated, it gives CASSRGTDNQPQHF.

The CDR3 region is CASSYSTPEAFF. CDR3 coding DNA: TGTGCCAGCAGTTACTCGACCCCTGAAGCTTTCTTT. V is TRBV6-6 and J is TRBJ1-1; D is undetermined. V was trimmed by 0 bases and J by 6 bases, leaving 5 bases between them. The CDR3 is 12 residues long. Germline V gene lookup returns CDR1 MNHNY and CDR2 SVGAGI (reference sequence).

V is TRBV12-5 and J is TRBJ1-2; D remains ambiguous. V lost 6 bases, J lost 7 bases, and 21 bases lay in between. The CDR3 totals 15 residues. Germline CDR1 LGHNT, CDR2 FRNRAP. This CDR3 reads CASGQSGRVLSGYTF. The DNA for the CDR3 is TGTGCTAGTGGCCAGTCTGGGAGGGTCCTGTCTGGCTACACCTTC.

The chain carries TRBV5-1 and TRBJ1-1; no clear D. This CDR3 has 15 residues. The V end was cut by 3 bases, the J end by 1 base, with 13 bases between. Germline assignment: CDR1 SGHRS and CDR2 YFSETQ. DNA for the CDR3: TGCGCCAGCAGCTATGACATGGGGAAGAACACTGAAGCTTTCTTT. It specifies CASSYDMGKNTEAFF.

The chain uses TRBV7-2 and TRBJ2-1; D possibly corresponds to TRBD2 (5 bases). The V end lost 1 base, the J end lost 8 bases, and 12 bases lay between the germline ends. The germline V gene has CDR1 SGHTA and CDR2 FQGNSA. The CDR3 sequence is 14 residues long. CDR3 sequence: CASSLERGWDEQFF. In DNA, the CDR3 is TGTGCCAGCAGCTTAGAAAGAGGGTGGGATGAGCAGTTCTTC.

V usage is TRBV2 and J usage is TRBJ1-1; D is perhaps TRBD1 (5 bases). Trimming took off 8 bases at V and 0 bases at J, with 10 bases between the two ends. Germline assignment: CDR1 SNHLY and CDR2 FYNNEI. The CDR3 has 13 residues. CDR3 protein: CASLRDMNTEAFF. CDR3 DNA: TGTGCCAGCCTCAGGGATATGAACACTGAAGCTTTCTTT.

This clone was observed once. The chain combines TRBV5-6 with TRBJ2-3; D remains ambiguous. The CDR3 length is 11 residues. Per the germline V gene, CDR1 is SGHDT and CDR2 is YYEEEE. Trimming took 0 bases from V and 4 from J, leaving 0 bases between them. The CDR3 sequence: CASSLADTQYF. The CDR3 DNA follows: TGTGCCAGCAGCTTGGCAGATACGCAGTATTTT.

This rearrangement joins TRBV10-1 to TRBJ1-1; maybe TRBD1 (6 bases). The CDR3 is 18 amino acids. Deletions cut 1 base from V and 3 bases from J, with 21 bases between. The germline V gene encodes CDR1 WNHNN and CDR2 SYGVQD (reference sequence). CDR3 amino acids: CASSEFSGAFRTYTEAFF. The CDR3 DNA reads TGCGCCAGCAGTGAGTTTTCGGGGGCTTTCCGCACTTACACTGAAGCTTTCTTT.

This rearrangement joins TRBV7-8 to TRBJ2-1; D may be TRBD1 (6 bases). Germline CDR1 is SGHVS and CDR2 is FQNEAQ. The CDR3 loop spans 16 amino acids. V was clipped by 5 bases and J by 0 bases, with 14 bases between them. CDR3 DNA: TGTGCCAGCAGCCGGTACAGGGACGGCTCCTACAATGAGCAGTTCTTC. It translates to CASSRYRDGSYNEQFF.

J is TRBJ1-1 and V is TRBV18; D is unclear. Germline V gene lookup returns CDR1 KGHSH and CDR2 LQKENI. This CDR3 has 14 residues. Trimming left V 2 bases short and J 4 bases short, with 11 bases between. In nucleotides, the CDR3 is TGTGCCAGCTCACCAAACCCGAGCGCCACTGAAGCTTTCTTT. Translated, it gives CASSPNPSATEAFF.

CDR3 amino acids: CSVPGDPLTRRTF. The CDR3 DNA sequence: TGCAGCGTCCCCGGGGACCCTTTAACTCGAAGGACCTTC. This sequence joins TRBV29-1 and TRBJ1-2, with D tentatively TRBD1 (5 bases). Trimming stripped 6 bases from V and 14 bases from J, with 25 bases between. CDR1 is SQVTM, CDR2 ANQGSEA, per germline. The CDR3 has 13 amino acids.

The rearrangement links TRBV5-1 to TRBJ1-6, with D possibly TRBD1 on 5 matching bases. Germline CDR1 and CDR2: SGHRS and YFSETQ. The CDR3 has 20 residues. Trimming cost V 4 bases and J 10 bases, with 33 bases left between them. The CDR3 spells CASSHANTRFIAGERSPLHF. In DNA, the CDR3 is TGCGCCAGCAGCCACGCAAACACAAGATTCATTGCGGGGGAACGATCACCCCTCCACTTT.

CDR3 bases: TGTGCCAGCAGCCCCGGGACATCAGGCTATGGCTACACCTTC. This sequence encodes CASSPGTSGYGYTF. The chain uses TRBV6-4 and TRBJ1-2; weak D call: TRBD1 (6 bases). Germline values: CDR1 MRHNA, CDR2 SNTAGT. V was pared by 6 bases and J by 4 bases, with 15 bases between. This CDR3 has 14 residues.

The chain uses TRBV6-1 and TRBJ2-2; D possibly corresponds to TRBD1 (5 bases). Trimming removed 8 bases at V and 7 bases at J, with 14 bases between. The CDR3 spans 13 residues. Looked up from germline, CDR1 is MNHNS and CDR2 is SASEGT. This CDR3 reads CASLGVLGGELFF. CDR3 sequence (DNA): TGTGCCAGCCTAGGGGTACTCGGCGGGGAGCTGTTTTTT.

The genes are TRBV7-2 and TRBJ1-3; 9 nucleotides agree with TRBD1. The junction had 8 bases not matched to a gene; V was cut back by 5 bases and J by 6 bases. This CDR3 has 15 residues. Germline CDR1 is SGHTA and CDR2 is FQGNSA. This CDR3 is CASSQDRGSVNTIYF. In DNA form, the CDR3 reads TGTGCCAGCAGCCAAGACAGGGGGAGCGTAAACACCATATATTTT.

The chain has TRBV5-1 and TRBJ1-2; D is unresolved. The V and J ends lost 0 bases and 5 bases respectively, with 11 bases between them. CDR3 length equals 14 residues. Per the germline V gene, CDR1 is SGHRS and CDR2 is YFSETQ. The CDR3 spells CASSLEGALYGYTF. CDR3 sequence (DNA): TGCGCCAGCAGCTTGGAGGGCGCCCTATATGGCTACACCTTC.

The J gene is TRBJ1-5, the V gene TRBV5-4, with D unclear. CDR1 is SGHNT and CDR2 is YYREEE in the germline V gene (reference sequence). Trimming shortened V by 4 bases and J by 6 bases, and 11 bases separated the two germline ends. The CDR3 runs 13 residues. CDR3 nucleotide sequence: TGTGCCAGCAGCCAAGGATTAAGTCAGCCCCAGCATTTT. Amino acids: CASSQGLSQPQHF.

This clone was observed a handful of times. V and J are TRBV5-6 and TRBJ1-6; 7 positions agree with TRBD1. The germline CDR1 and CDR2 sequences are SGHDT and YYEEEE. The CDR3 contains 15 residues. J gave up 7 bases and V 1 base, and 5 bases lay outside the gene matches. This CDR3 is CASSLRVQGNSPLHF. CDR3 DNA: TGTGCCAGCAGCTTGCGTGTACAGGGGAATTCACCCCTCCACTTT.

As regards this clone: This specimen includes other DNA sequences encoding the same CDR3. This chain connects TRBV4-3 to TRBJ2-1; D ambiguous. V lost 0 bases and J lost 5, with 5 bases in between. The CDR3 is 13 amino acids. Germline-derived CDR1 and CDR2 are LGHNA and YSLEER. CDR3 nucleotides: TGCGCCAGCAGCCAAGAGCTAAACAATGAGCAGTTCTTC. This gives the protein CASSQELNNEQFF.

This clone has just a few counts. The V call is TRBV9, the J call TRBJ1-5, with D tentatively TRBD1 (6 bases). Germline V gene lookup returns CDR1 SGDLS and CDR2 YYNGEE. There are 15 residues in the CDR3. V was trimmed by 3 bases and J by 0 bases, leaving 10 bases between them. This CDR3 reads CASSAQGNSNQPQHF. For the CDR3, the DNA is TGTGCCAGCAGCGCCCAGGGGAATAGCAATCAGCCCCAGCATTTT. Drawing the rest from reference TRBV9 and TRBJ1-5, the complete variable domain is DSGVTQTPKHLITATGQRVTLRCSPRSGDLSVYWYQQSLDQGLQFLIQYYNGEERAKGNILERFSAQQFPDLHSELNLSSLELGDSALYFCASSAQGNSNQPQHFGDGTRLSIL.

The CDR3 reads CAWSVYGGYTF. The CDR3 DNA reads as TGTGCCTGGAGTGTATATGGGGGCTACACCTTC. The V call is TRBV30, the J call TRBJ1-2; unclear D gene. Trimming pared 0 bases from V and 8 bases from J, leaving 7 bases between. The CDR3 covers 11 residues. CDR1 is GTSNPN and CDR2 is SVGIG in the germline V gene (reference sequence).

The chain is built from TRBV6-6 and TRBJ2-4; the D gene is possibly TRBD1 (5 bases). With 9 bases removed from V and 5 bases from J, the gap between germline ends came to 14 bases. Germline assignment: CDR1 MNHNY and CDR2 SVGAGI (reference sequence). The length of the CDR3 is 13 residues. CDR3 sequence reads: CASQRTSENIQYF. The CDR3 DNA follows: TGTGCCAGTCAGAGGACAAGCGAAAACATTCAGTACTTC.

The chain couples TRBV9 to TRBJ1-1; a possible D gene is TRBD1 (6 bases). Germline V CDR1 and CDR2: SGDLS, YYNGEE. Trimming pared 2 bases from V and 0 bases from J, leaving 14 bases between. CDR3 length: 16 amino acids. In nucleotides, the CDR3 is TGTGCCAGCAGCGTGGCGACAGGAGACTTGAACACTGAAGCTTTCTTT. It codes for CASSVATGDLNTEAFF. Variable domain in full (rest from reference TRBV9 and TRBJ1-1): DSGVTQTPKHLITATGQRVTLRCSPRSGDLSVYWYQQSLDQGLQFLIQYYNGEERAKGNILERFSAQQFPDLHSELNLSSLELGDSALYFCASSVATGDLNTEAFFGQGTRLTVV.

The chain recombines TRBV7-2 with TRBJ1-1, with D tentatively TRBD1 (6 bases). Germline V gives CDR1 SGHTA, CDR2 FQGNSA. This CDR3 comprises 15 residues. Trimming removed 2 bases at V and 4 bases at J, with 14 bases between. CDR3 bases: TGTGCCAGCAGCTTATCACTGCGACAGGCCACTGAAGCTTTCTTT. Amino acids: CASSLSLRQATEAFF.

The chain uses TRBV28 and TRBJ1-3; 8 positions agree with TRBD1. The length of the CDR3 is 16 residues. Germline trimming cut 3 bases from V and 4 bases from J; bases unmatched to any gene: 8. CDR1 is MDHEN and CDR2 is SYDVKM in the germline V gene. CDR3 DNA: TGTGCCAGCAGTTTGCCAGGGGGCGCGCAGGGAAACACCATATATTTT. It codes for CASSLPGGAQGNTIYF.